This T cell receptor beta chain was recorded in a study of T cell therapy after organ transplantation. Regarding this clone: Its antigen remains unidentified. The germline gene is not matched at one end of the junction; a read error may be the cause.

Time point specified: 4-8 weeks after completion of therapy. From germline, CDR1 is SGHKS and CDR2 YYEKEE (reference sequence). CDR3 size: 14 residues. Clones were read by immunoSEQ multiplex PCR, and TCRdb kept only the in-frame ones, dropping some. This table holds roughly 6,200 clones, roughly 70% found once. Material: CD8+ T cells from blood, obtained after autologous CMV-specific T cell therapy. The sequence was collected from a human patient who had received a solid organ transplant and had CMV disease. Some of the T cells might come from the graft donor. This chain connects TRBV5-5 to TRBJ2-7; TRBD2 matches 7 bases. The CDR3 coding sequence is TGCGCCAGCAGCCATGGGGAGGGGAACTACGAGCAGTACTTC. Protein: CASSHGEGNYEQYF.